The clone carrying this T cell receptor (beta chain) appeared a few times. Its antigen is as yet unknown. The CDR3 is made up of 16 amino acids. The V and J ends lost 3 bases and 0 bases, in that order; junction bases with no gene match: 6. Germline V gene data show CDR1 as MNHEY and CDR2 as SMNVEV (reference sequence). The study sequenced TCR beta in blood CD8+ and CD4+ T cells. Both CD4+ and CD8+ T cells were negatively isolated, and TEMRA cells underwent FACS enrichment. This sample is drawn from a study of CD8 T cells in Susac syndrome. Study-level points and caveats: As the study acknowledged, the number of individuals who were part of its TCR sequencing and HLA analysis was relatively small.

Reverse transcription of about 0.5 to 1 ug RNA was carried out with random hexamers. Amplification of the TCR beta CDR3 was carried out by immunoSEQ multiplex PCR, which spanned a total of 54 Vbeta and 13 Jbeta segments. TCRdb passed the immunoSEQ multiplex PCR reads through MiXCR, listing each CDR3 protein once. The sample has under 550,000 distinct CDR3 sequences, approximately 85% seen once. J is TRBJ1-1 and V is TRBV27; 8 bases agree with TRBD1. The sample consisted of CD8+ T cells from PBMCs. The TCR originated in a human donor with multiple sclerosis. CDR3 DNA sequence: TGTGCCAGCAGTTTGTCCGGACAGGGACTGAACACTGAAGCTTTCTTT. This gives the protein CASSLSGQGLNTEAFF.